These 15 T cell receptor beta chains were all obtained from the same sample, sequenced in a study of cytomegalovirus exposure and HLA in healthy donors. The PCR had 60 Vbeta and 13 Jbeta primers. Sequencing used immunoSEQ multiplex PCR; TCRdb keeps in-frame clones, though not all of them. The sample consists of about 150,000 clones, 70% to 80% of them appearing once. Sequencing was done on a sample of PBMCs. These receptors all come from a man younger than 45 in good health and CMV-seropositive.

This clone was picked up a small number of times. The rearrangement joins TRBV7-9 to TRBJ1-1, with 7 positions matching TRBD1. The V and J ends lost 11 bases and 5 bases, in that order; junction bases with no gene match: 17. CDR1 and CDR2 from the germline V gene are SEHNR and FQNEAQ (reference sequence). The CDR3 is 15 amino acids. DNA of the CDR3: TGTGCCGAAGGAGGGGGCGAAGGTCAGACTACTGAAGCTTTCTTT. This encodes CAEGGGEGQTTEAFF.

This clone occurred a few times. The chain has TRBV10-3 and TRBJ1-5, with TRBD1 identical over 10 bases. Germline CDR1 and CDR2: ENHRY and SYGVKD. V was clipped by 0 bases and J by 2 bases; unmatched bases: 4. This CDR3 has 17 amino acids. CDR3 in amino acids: CAISESKGTGGNQPQHF. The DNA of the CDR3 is TGTGCCATCAGTGAGTCGAAAGGGACAGGGGGCAATCAGCCCCAGCATTTT.

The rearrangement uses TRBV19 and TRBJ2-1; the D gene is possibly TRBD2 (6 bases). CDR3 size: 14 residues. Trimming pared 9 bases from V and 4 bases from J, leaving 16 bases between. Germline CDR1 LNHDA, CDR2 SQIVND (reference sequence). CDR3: CASRSGEKYNEQFF. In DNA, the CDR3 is TGTGCCAGCCGTAGCGGTGAAAAATACAATGAGCAGTTCTTC. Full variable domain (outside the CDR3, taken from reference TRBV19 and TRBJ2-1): DGGITQSPKYLFRKEGQNVTLSCEQNLNHDAMYWYRQDPGQGLRLIYYSQIVNDFQKGDIAEGYSVSREKKESFPLTVTSAQKNPTAFYLCASRSGEKYNEQFFGPGTRLTVL.

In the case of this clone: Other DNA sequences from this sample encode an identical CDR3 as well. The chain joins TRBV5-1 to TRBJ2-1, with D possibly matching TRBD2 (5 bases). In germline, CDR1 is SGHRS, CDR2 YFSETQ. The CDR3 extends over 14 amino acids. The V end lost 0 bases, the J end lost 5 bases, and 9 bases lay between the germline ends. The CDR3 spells CASSLEAGHNEQFF. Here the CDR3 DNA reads TGCGCCAGCAGCTTGGAGGCGGGCCACAATGAGCAGTTCTTC.

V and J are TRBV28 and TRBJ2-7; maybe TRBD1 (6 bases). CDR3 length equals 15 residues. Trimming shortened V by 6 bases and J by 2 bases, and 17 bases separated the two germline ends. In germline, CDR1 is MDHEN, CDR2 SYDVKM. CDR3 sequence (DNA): TGTGCCAGCAGCCCCCTCGGGTCAGGGGCCTACGAGCAGTACTTC. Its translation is CASSPLGSGAYEQYF.

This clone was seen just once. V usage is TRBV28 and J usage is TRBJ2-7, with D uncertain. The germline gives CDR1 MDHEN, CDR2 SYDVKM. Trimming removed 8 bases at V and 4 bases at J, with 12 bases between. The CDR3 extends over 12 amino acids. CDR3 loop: CASRAATYEQYF. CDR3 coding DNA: TGTGCCAGCCGAGCTGCTACTTACGAGCAGTACTTC.

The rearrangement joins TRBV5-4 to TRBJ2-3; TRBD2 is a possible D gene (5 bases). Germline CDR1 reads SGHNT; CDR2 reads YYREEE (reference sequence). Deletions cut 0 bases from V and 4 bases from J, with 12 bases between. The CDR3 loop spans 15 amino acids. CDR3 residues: CASSLDEGVADTQYF. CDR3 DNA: TGTGCCAGCAGCTTGGATGAGGGAGTCGCAGATACGCAGTATTTT.

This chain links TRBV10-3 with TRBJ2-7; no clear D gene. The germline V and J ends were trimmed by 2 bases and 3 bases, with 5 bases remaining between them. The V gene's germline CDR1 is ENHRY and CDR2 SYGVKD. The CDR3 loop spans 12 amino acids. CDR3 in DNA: TGTGCCATCAGTGAGAACAGCTACGAGCAGTACTTC. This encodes CAISENSYEQYF.

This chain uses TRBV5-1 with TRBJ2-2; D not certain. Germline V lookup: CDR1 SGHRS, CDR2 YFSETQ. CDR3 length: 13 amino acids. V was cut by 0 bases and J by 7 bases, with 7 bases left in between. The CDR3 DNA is TGCGCCAGCAGCTTGGATGGCTTCGGGGAGCTGTTTTTT. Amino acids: CASSLDGFGELFF.

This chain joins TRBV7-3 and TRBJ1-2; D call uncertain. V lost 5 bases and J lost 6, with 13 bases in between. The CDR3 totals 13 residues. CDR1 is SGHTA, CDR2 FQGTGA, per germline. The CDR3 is CASSGSRGDGYTF. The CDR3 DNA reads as TGTGCCAGCAGCGGTTCCCGGGGTGATGGCTACACCTTC.

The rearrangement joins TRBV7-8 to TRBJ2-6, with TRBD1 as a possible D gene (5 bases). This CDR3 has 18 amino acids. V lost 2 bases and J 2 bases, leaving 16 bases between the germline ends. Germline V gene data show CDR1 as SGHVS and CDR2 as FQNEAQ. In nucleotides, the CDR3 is TGTGCCAGCAGCTTACAAGGGGTACCGAAGACTGGGGCCAACGTCCTGACTTTC. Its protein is CASSLQGVPKTGANVLTF.

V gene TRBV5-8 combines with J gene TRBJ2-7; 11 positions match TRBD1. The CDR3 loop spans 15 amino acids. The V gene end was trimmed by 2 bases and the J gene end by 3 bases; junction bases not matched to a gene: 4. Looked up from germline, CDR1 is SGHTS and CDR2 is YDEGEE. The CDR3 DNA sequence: TGTGCCAGCAGCTTATACGGGACAGGGGGCTACGAGCAGTACTTC. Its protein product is CASSLYGTGGYEQYF.

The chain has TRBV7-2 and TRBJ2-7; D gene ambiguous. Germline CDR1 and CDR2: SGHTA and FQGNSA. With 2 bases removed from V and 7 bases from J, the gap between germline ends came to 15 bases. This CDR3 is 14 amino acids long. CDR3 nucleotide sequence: TGTGCCAGCAGCTTAACCCCCACCCGGTATGAGCAGTACTTC. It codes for CASSLTPTRYEQYF.

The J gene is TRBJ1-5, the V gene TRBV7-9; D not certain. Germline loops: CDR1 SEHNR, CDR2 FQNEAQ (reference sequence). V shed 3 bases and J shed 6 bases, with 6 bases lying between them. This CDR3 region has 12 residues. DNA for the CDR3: TGTGCCAGCAGCTTCGGGAGTCAGCCCCAGCATTTT. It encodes CASSFGSQPQHF.

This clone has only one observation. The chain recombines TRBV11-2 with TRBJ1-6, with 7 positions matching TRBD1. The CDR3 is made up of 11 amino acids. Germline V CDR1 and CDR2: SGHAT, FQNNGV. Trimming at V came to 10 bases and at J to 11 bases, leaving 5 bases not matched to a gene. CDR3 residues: CATTGDPPLHF. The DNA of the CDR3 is TGTGCCACCACAGGGGACCCACCCCTCCACTTT.